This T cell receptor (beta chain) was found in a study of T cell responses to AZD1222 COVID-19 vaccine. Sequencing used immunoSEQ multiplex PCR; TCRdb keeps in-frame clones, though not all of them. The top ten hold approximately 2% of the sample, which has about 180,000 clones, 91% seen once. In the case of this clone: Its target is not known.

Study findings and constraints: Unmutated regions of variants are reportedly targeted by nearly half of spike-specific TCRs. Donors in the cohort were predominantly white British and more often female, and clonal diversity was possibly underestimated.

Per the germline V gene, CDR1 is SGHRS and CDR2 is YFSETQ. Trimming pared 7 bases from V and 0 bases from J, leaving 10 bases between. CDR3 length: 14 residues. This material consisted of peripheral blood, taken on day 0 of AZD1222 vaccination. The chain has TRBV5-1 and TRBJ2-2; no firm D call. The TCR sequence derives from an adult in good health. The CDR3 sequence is CASAVQPNTGELFF. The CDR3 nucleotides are TGCGCCAGCGCCGTACAACCGAACACCGGGGAGCTGTTTTTT. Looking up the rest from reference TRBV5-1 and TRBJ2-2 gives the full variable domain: KAGVTQTPRYLIKTRGQQVTLSCSPISGHRSVSWYQQTPGQGLQFLFEYFSETQRNKGNFPGRFSGRQFSNSRSEMNVSTLELGDSALYLCASAVQPNTGELFFGEGSRLTVL.